A selection of T cell receptor beta chains follows, all from one sample in a study of blood T cell repertoires in COVID-19. The method was immunoSEQ multiplex PCR; TCRdb's version includes in-frame clones alone and lacks a portion of them. The table has under 150,000 clones, 90% seen once; the top ten hold more than 3%. Sequenced: peripheral blood. The receptors originated from a man aged 45 to 65 with active COVID-19. Both conserved end residues are trimmed from each CDR3.

v_call | cdr3_aa
TRBV13 | ASSLGARSGNTIY
TRBV12-3/TRBV12-4 | ASRPGLAGELF
TRBV9 | ASSVGGTSGRTDTQY
TRBV6-1 | ASSEWREGIDTQY
TRBV6-5 | ASRKTGKDGYT
TRBV6-5 | ASREGQVAEKLF
TRBV6-6 | ASGMGNTEAF
TRBV7-3 | ASSPGQGSYNEQF
TRBV5-8 | ASSPRQGAGTGGSTDTQY
TRBV7-9 | ASSFDSSNQPQH
TRBV5-1 | ASSYQGTEKLF
TRBV5-1 | ASSPGRLAGGYFYNEQF
TRBV4-1 | ASSQPGGGYNEQF
TRBV29-1 | SVAQTSDTGELF
TRBV30 | AWSSGSSNQPQH
TRBV9 | ASSPRLVGGETQY
TRBV9 | ASSVGEWRSDTQY
TRBV3-1/TRBV3-2 | ASSPGAGDGYT
TRBV27 | ASRGDPRETQY
TRBV9 | ASSAATGTSGSADTQY
TRBV3-1/TRBV3-2 | ASSRLVHEQF
TRBV5-1 | ASSQTGEAPLH
TRBV7-8 | ASSPARRDEQF
TRBV30 | AWSVGSGGDTQY
TRBV6-5 | ASSYQSGTGLYEQF
TRBV3-1/TRBV3-2 | ASSQDGLAKNIQY
TRBV10-3 | AISDQTGGAYEQY
TRBV10-2 | ASSAELAKNIQY
TRBV5-4 | ASSMGLAGGEDTQY
TRBV18 | ASSSITLGEGYT
TRBV19 | ASSPWGAGTSTDTQY
TRBV7-9 | ASSSGQAGGYT
TRBV24-1 | ATEDLGGGTGELF
TRBV12-5 | ASGLVEGDTEAF
TRBV5-1 | ASSSNGQSSSPLH
TRBV9 | ASSVGGGGYNEQF
TRBV27 | ASSLDRGLYEQY
TRBV5-1 | ASSLAAGDKTQY
TRBV7-9 | ASSEPGQTYNEQF
TRBV12-3/TRBV12-4 | ASSVLGGTEAF
TRBV10-2 | ASSEAGQPQH
TRBV14 | ASSQGAARGDTQY
TRBV27 | ASRQGAGPSGNTIY
TRBV6-5 | ASSRSVRQTQY
TRBV5-6 | ASSWGTGSNEQF
TRBV12-3/TRBV12-4 | ASSFVLTEAF
TRBV14 | ASTEQTGVGYT
TRBV19 | ASSPRRDRVIYNEQF